The 10 T cell receptor beta chains below all came from one sample that was sequenced in a study of blood T cell repertoires in COVID-19. The method was immunoSEQ multiplex PCR; TCRdb's version includes in-frame clones alone and lacks a portion of them. Of about 59,000 clones listed, about 73% are singletons. The sample was peripheral blood. These receptors were obtained from a woman between 65 and 79 years old with acute or convalescent COVID-19.

The V and J genes are TRBV19 and TRBJ1-6; 10 bases agree with TRBD1. The J segment lost 4 bases and the V segment lost 3 bases, leaving 3 bases of the junction unmatched. The CDR3 contains 16 residues. CDR1 is LNHDA, CDR2 SQIVND, per germline (reference sequence). The CDR3 coding sequence is TGTGCCAGTAGTATTGGGGGACAGGGGTATAATTCACCCCTCCACTTT. As protein: CASSIGGQGYNSPLHF. Filled out from reference TRBV19 and TRBJ1-6, the complete variable domain reads DGGITQSPKYLFRKEGQNVTLSCEQNLNHDAMYWYRQDPGQGLRLIYYSQIVNDFQKGDIAEGYSVSREKKESFPLTVTSAQKNPTAFYLCASSIGGQGYNSPLHFGNGTRLTVT.

The chain carries TRBV7-5 and TRBJ2-1; the table calls TRBD1, which could not be checked here. TRBV7-5 is designated a pseudogene. This CDR3 is 13 amino acids long. The CDR3, as DNA: TGTGTCAGAAGTCGTCAGGGTCACAATGAGCAGTTCTTC. It codes for CVRSRQGHNEQFF.

The rearrangement joins TRBV28 to TRBJ2-4; D perhaps matches TRBD1 (6 bases). The V end lost 4 bases, the J end lost 3 bases, and 16 bases lay between the germline ends. Germline values: CDR1 MDHEN, CDR2 SYDVKM. The CDR3 loop spans 16 amino acids. CDR3 nucleotide sequence: TGTGCCAGCAGTTCCACGGCAGGGGTTGGCAAAAACATTCAGTACTTC. Translation gives CASSSTAGVGKNIQYF.

The chain has TRBV27 and TRBJ2-2, with 11 bases matching TRBD2. Germline-derived CDR1 and CDR2 are MNHEY and SMNVEV (reference sequence). Trimming at V came to 5 bases and at J to 5 bases, leaving 10 bases not matched to a gene. The length of the CDR3 is 17 residues. The CDR3 protein is CASSPSTSGGGTGELFF. The CDR3 coding sequence is TGTGCCAGCAGTCCCTCAACTAGCGGGGGAGGGACCGGGGAGCTGTTTTTT.

This clone was seen a handful of times. The chain is built from TRBV5-4 and TRBJ1-2; D is uncertain. The CDR3 runs to 18 residues. Trimming took off 0 bases at V and 0 bases at J, with 18 bases between the two ends. CDR1 SGHNT and CDR2 YYREEE come from the germline V gene (reference sequence). The CDR3 DNA is TGTGCCAGCAGCTTGGACGCCGGGGTGAGGCGCACTAACTATGGCTACACCTTC. It codes for CASSLDAGVRRTNYGYTF.

This chain uses TRBV6-6 with TRBJ2-1, with TRBD1 matching 7 bases. This CDR3 has 13 residues. J lost 0 bases, V lost 10 bases, and 3 bases had no gene match. Germline V lookup: CDR1 MNHNY, CDR2 SVGAGI (reference sequence). The CDR3 region has the DNA TGTGCCATCCGGGACAGCTCCTACAATGAGCAGTTCTTC. Its protein is CAIRDSSYNEQFF.

The CDR3 DNA reads as TGTGCCAGCAGCCGACTCGGACAGGGGAGAGGCTACACCTTC. As protein: CASSRLGQGRGYTF. V and J are TRBV27 and TRBJ1-2; 9 positions match TRBD1. After removal of 6 bases from V and 8 bases from J, the junction contained 10 bases not matched to a gene. The CDR3 spans 14 residues. Germline V gene sequence: CDR1 MNHEY, CDR2 SMNVEV (reference sequence).

The chain joins TRBV19 to TRBJ1-1, with D possibly TRBD1 on 6 matching bases. Trimming took off 7 bases at V and 1 base at J, with 16 bases between the two ends. CDR1 LNHDA and CDR2 SQIVND come from the germline V gene (reference sequence). The CDR3 runs 15 residues. CDR3 DNA sequence: TGTGCCAGTATCCCCGGGACATATCAGAACACTGAAGCTTTCTTT. Encoded protein: CASIPGTYQNTEAFF.

The gene calls are TRBV9 and TRBJ2-3; TRBD2 aligns across 7 bases. The CDR3 is made up of 19 amino acids. The J segment lost 1 base and the V segment lost 0 bases, leaving 14 bases of the junction unmatched. Germline V gene data show CDR1 as SGDLS and CDR2 as YYNGEE. The CDR3 here is CASSVEEWGGTHGTDTQYF. The CDR3 DNA reads TGTGCCAGCAGCGTAGAGGAGTGGGGAGGGACCCACGGCACAGATACGCAGTATTTT.

This chain joins TRBV21-1 and TRBJ1-1. TRBV21-1 has pseudogene status. The CDR3 runs 13 residues. The CDR3 DNA is TGTGCCAGCAGCAAAGCCCCGCAGGCGGGAGCTTTCTTT. Encoded protein: CASSKAPQAGAFF.